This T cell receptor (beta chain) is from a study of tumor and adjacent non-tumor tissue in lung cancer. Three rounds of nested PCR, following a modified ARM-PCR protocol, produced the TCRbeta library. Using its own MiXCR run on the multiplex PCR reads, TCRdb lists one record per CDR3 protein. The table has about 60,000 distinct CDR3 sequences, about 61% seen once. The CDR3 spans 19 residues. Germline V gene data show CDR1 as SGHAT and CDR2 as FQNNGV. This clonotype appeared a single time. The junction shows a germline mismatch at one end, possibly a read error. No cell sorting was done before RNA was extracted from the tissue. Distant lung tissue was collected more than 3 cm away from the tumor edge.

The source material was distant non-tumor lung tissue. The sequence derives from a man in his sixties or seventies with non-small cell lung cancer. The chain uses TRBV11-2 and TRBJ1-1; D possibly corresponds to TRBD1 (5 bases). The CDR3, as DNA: TGTGCCAGCAGCTTAGGGGGGGGTCGAGGCGGGACCGAGAACATTGAAGCTTTCTTT. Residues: CASSLGGGRGGTENIEAFF.